The 27 T cell receptor beta chains given below trace back to one sample, sequenced in a study of T cell responses to AZD1222 COVID-19 vaccine. Repertoires were generated with immunoSEQ multiplex PCR, while TCRdb's copy carries only in-frame clones and drops some. This sample carries about 93,000 clones, over 75% of them seen once, and the ten largest clones take 2% to 2.5%. The sequencing here drew on peripheral blood, taken 28 days after the second AZD1222 dose. All receptors come from an adult who received the AZD1222 COVID-19 vaccine.

The V call is TRBV18, the J call TRBJ2-2, with 9 bases that match TRBD2. The J segment lost 0 bases and the V segment lost 3 bases, leaving 5 bases of the junction unmatched. Germline values: CDR1 KGHSH, CDR2 LQKENI. The CDR3 spans 17 residues. The CDR3 DNA reads as TGTGCCAGCTCACCGGACGTAGCGGGGGCGAACACCGGGGAGCTGTTTTTT. This sequence encodes CASSPDVAGANTGELFF.

The chain is built from TRBV11-2 and TRBJ1-2; D remains ambiguous. V lost 0 bases and J 8 bases, leaving 16 bases between the germline ends. The CDR3 extends over 15 amino acids. Germline loops: CDR1 SGHAT, CDR2 FQNNGV. CDR3: CASSLDVAGSMGYTF. CDR3 in DNA: TGTGCCAGCAGCTTAGATGTTGCAGGCTCTATGGGCTACACCTTC.

This sequence joins TRBV20-1 and TRBJ2-7; D is unresolved. Trimming stripped 3 bases from V and 0 bases from J, with 18 bases between. The CDR3 length is 16 residues. From germline, CDR1 is DFQATT and CDR2 SNEGSKA (reference sequence). CDR3 in amino acids: CSASPRIAFSSYEQYF. The CDR3 DNA follows: TGCAGTGCTAGTCCCAGGATCGCATTCAGCTCCTACGAGCAGTACTTC.

This chain joins TRBV11-1 and TRBJ2-5; unclear D gene. Germline assignment: CDR1 SGHAT and CDR2 FQDESV (reference sequence). The V gene lost 0 bases and the J gene lost 6 bases, with 8 bases spanning the gap. The CDR3 contains 13 residues. CDR3 nucleotides: TGTGCCAGCAGCTTAGCGGTCTACCAGACCCAGTACTTC. Translation: CASSLAVYQTQYF. The full variable domain, in which reference TRBV11-1 and TRBJ2-5 provide the parts outside the CDR3, is EAEVAQSPRYKITEKSQAVAFWCDPISGHATLYWYRQILGQGPELLVQFQDESVVDDSQLPKDRFSAERLKGVDSTLKIQPAELGDSAMYLCASSLAVYQTQYFGPGTRLLVL.

DNA of the CDR3: TGTGCCTGGAGTGTACAAGAGGGACAGTTGCATTTT. Its protein product is CAWSVQEGQLHF. This sequence joins TRBV30 and TRBJ1-5; 7 bases are a match to TRBD1. Losses at the gene ends were 0 bases for V and 15 bases for J; bases not matched to a gene: 8. The CDR3 sequence is 12 residues long. CDR1 and CDR2 (germline): GTSNPN, SVGIG (reference sequence).

This clone showed up just once. The chain carries TRBV2 and TRBJ1-1; D unresolved. Germline lookup yields CDR1 SNHLY and CDR2 FYNNEI. Trimming took 0 bases from V and 1 from J, leaving 3 bases between them. The CDR3 is made up of 13 amino acids. CDR3 nucleotides: TGTGCCAGCAGTGAAGCCCCGAACACTGAAGCTTTCTTT. Translating it yields CASSEAPNTEAFF.

On this clone: The CDR3 ends on some other residue instead of the conserved phenylalanine or tryptophan, so this is likely a read error. Because the CDR3's place on the DNA is in doubt, the DNA is left out and the CDR3 is given as listed by TCRdb. J is TRBJ2-7 and V is TRBV7-2. The CDR3 is 9 residues long, counting both termini. The germline CDR1 and CDR2 sequences are SGHTA and FQGNSA. CDR3: CASSLQERG.

This clone occurred once. This rearrangement joins TRBV10-1 to TRBJ2-1; D perhaps matches TRBD2 (8 bases). CDR3 length: 15 amino acids. CDR1 and CDR2 from the germline V gene are WNHNN and SYGVQD (reference sequence). Trimming shortened V by 3 bases and J by 12 bases, and 21 bases separated the two germline ends. Here the CDR3 reads CASSDSSGTAERQFF. In DNA form, the CDR3 reads TGCGCCAGCAGTGATAGTAGCGGGACAGCCGAGCGGCAGTTCTTC.

The V call is TRBV20-1, the J call TRBJ1-4; D is uncertain. Trimming shortened V by 3 bases and J by 7 bases, and 12 bases separated the two germline ends. The germline V gene encodes CDR1 DFQATT and CDR2 SNEGSKA (reference sequence). The CDR3 is 13 residues long. CDR3 DNA: TGCAGTGCTAGTATGCGGGAGATTGAAAAACTGTTTTTT. Amino acid sequence: CSASMREIEKLFF.

The chain carries TRBV7-2 and TRBJ2-3, with 10 bases fitting TRBD2. CDR1 is SGHTA, CDR2 FQGNSA, per germline. The V segment lost 5 bases and the J segment 0 bases; nucleotides outside the gene matches: 11. This CDR3 region has 18 residues. CDR3 sequence (DNA): TGTGCCAGCAGCCGGCAAACTAGCGGGGCAGCTAGCACAGATACGCAGTATTTT. Protein product: CASSRQTSGAASTDTQYF.

This clone has just one count. The V call is TRBV6-5, the J call TRBJ2-7; no definite D call. The CDR3 extends over 14 amino acids. Per germline, CDR1 MNHEY and CDR2 SVGAGI. The V end lost 0 bases, the J end lost 2 bases, and 8 bases lay between the germline ends. The CDR3 DNA sequence: TGTGCCAGCAGTTACTCTTATGGGGCCTACGAGCAGTACTTC. This encodes CASSYSYGAYEQYF.

This clone came up once. J is TRBJ2-3 and V is TRBV14, with TRBD2 matching 8 bases. The V gene's germline CDR1 is SGHDN and CDR2 FVKESK. V dropped 4 bases and J dropped 2; count of bases not matched to a gene: 5. The CDR3 has 15 amino acids. The CDR3 loop reads CASSRAGATTDTQYF. The CDR3 DNA follows: TGTGCCAGCAGCCGAGCGGGAGCCACCACAGATACGCAGTATTTT.

The chain uses TRBV2 and TRBJ2-5; D is undetermined. The CDR3 has 10 amino acids. Trimming stripped 7 bases from V and 4 bases from J, with 4 bases between. Germline V gene sequence: CDR1 SNHLY, CDR2 FYNNEI. For the CDR3, the DNA is TGTGCCAGCATGGGAGAGACCCAGTACTTC. This gives the protein CASMGETQYF.

This rearrangement joins TRBV18 to TRBJ1-5; 8 bases fit TRBD1. This CDR3 region has 15 residues. Germline V gene data show CDR1 as KGHSH and CDR2 as LQKENI. The junction had 4 bases not matched to a gene; V was cut back by 3 bases and J by 3 bases. The CDR3 DNA is TGTGCCAGCTCACCCGAGACAGGGGTCAATCAGCCCCAGCATTTT. Protein product: CASSPETGVNQPQHF.

This clone was counted a single time. The chain carries TRBV20-1 and TRBJ2-7; no clear D. The CDR3 loop spans 12 amino acids. Deletions cut 3 bases from V and 2 bases from J, with 8 bases between. The germline CDR1 and CDR2 sequences are DFQATT and SNEGSKA (reference sequence). DNA of the CDR3: TGCAGTGCTAGTAGGATCACCTACGAGCAGTACTTC. It translates to CSASRITYEQYF.

The chain is built from TRBV14 and TRBJ1-2; D gene unclear. The CDR3 loop spans 13 amino acids. Germline assignment: CDR1 SGHDN and CDR2 FVKESK. Trimming took 0 bases from V and 6 from J, leaving 8 bases between them. CDR3 in amino acids: CASSQDFGHGYTF. CDR3 sequence (DNA): TGTGCCAGCAGCCAAGATTTTGGGCATGGCTACACCTTC.

The gene calls are TRBV10-3 and TRBJ1-3; D is possibly TRBD1 (5 bases). This CDR3 is built from 15 residues. V shed 5 bases and J shed 0 bases, with 11 bases lying between them. Germline V gene sequence: CDR1 ENHRY, CDR2 SYGVKD. For the CDR3, the DNA is TGTGCCATCAGTCCGGGGCACGGCTCTGGAAACACCATATATTTT. It codes for CAISPGHGSGNTIYF.

The chain recombines TRBV2 with TRBJ2-5; 7 nucleotides match TRBD1. The CDR3 is made up of 14 amino acids. Germline V gives CDR1 SNHLY, CDR2 FYNNEI. V dropped 6 bases and J dropped 5; count of bases not matched to a gene: 9. The DNA of the CDR3 is TGTGCCAGCAGCCCACAGGGGAGAGGGGAGACCCAGTACTTC. Translation gives CASSPQGRGETQYF.

This chain links TRBV7-9 with TRBJ2-7; TRBD1 agrees at 8 bases. The junction had 2 bases not matched to a gene; V was cut back by 3 bases and J by 1 base. Germline loops: CDR1 SEHNR, CDR2 FQNEAQ (reference sequence). The CDR3 is 14 residues long. CDR3 sequence reads: CASSLGDRSYEQYF. CDR3 DNA: TGTGCCAGCAGCTTGGGGGACAGGTCCTACGAGCAGTACTTC.

CDR3 residues: CASSARLAEHTDTQYF. The CDR3 DNA reads TGTGCCAGCAGCGCCAGACTAGCGGAGCACACAGATACGCAGTATTTT. This chain joins TRBV9 and TRBJ2-3; 9 bases line up with TRBD2. The CDR3 loop spans 16 amino acids. Germline assignment: CDR1 SGDLS and CDR2 YYNGEE. Germline trimming cut 3 bases from V and 2 bases from J; bases unmatched to any gene: 7.

This clone was observed a single time. The CDR3 region is CASSFEGTSDNEQFF. CDR3 coding DNA: TGTGCCAGCAGCTTCGAAGGGACTTCCGACAATGAGCAGTTCTTC. V usage is TRBV7-3 and J usage is TRBJ2-1, with D possibly TRBD2 on 6 matching bases. The CDR3 spans 15 residues. The germline CDR1 and CDR2 sequences are SGHTA and FQGTGA. V lost 3 bases, J lost 5 bases, and 14 bases lay in between.

The genes are TRBV7-9 and TRBJ2-6; D unresolved. Per germline, CDR1 SEHNR and CDR2 FQNEAQ (reference sequence). The CDR3 covers 16 residues. Trimming left V 6 bases short and J 0 bases short, with 12 bases between. The CDR3 nucleotides are TGTGCCAGCAGAGGACCCGATCACTCTGGGGCCAACGTCCTGACTTTC. It yields the protein CASRGPDHSGANVLTF.

The V gene is TRBV2, the J gene TRBJ1-2; 12 positions match TRBD1. V lost 3 bases to trimming and J lost 7 bases; unmatched junction nucleotides: 6. Looked up from germline, CDR1 is SNHLY and CDR2 is FYNNEI. The CDR3 is made up of 15 amino acids. DNA for the CDR3: TGTGCCAGCAGTGATGGGGGACAGGGGGCCTTTGGCTACACCTTC. It encodes CASSDGGQGAFGYTF.

The V call is TRBV11-2, the J call TRBJ1-2; no reliable D call. Trimming pared 5 bases from V and 1 base from J, leaving 8 bases between. Germline lookup yields CDR1 SGHAT and CDR2 FQNNGV. The length of the CDR3 is 13 residues. The CDR3: CASSPDGNYGYTF. CDR3 DNA sequence: TGTGCCAGCAGCCCGGACGGTAACTATGGCTACACCTTC.

The J gene is TRBJ2-5, the V gene TRBV3-1 (or the pseudogene TRBV3-2), with D uncertain. V was trimmed by 6 bases and J by 10 bases, leaving 21 bases between them. The germline CDR1 and CDR2 sequences are LGHDT and YNNKEL (reference sequence). There are 14 residues in the CDR3. This CDR3 reads CASSLTRTNGDQYF. Here the CDR3 DNA reads TGTGCCAGCAGTCTAACACGAACTAATGGGGACCAGTACTTC.

This chain connects TRBV3-1 (or the pseudogene TRBV3-2) to TRBJ1-4; 9 bases align to TRBD1. The CDR3 extends over 15 amino acids. The junction had 4 bases not matched to a gene; V was cut back by 2 bases and J by 6 bases. Germline V gene sequence: CDR1 LGHDT, CDR2 YNNKEL (reference sequence). The CDR3 region has the DNA TGTGCCAGCAGCCAACCACAGGGGGCTTATGAAAAACTGTTTTTT. Translated, it gives CASSQPQGAYEKLFF.

The V and J genes are TRBV30 and TRBJ1-2; perhaps TRBD1 as D (6 bases). V lost 2 bases and J lost 5, with 15 bases in between. The germline CDR1 and CDR2 sequences are GTSNPN and SVGIG (reference sequence). The length of the CDR3 is 14 residues. The CDR3 bases are TGTGCCTGGAGTCCTAGGACAGCGGGGTATGGCTACACCTTC. It yields the protein CAWSPRTAGYGYTF. Using reference TRBV30 and TRBJ1-2 for the parts outside the CDR3, the full variable domain is SQTIHQWPATLVQPVGSPLSLECTVEGTSNPNLYWYRQAAGRGLQLLFYSVGIGQISSEVPQNLSASRPQDRQFILSSKKLLLSDSGFYLCAWSPRTAGYGYTFGSGTRLTVV.